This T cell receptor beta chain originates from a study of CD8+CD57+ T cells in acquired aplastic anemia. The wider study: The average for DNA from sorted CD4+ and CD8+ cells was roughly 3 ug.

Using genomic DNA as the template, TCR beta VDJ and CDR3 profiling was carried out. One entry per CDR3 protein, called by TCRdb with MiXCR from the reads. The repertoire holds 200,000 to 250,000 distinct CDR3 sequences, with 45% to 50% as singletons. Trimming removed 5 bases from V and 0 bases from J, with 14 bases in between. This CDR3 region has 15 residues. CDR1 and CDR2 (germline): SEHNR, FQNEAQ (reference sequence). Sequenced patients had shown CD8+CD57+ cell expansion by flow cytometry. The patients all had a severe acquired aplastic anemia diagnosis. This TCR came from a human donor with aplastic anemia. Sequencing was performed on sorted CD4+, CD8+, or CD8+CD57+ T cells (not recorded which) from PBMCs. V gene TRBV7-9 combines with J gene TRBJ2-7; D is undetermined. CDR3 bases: TGTGCCAGCAGCGTTGATGTGACGGACTCCTACGAGCAGTACTTC. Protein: CASSVDVTDSYEQYF.